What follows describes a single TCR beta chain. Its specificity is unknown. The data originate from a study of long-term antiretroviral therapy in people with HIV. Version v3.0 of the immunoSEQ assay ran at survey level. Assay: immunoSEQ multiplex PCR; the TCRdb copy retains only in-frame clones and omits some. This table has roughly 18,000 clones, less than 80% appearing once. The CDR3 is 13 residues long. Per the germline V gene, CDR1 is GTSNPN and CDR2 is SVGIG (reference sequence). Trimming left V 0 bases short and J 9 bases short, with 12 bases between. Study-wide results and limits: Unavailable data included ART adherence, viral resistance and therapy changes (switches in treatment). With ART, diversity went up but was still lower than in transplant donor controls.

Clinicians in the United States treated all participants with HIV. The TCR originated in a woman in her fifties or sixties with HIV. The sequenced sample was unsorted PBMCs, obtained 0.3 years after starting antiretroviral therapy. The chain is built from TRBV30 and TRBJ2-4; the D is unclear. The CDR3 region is CAWSVSGRTIQYF. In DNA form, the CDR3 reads TGTGCCTGGAGTGTCTCGGGCAGAACCATTCAGTACTTC.